These 19 T cell receptor beta chains share one sample of origin, sequenced in a study of blood T cell repertoires in COVID-19. Clones were read by immunoSEQ multiplex PCR, and TCRdb kept only the in-frame ones, dropping some. This table has approximately 300,000 clones, about nine tenths appearing once. Sample: peripheral blood. The source of these receptors is a man aged 45-65 years with active or convalescent COVID-19.

The chain combines TRBV19 with TRBJ1-4; 8 bases are a match to TRBD1. The V segment lost 6 bases and the J segment 5 bases; nucleotides outside the gene matches: 11. Germline V gene sequence: CDR1 LNHDA, CDR2 SQIVND (reference sequence). This CDR3 comprises 16 residues. The CDR3 here is CASSTFSRTGNEKLFF. In DNA form, the CDR3 reads TGTGCCAGTAGCACCTTCTCCAGGACAGGGAATGAAAAACTGTTTTTT.

The chain recombines TRBV3-1 (or the pseudogene TRBV3-2) with TRBJ1-2; D not resolved. Trimming pared 4 bases from V and 7 bases from J, leaving 10 bases between. CDR1 is LGHDT, CDR2 YNNKEL, per germline (reference sequence). This CDR3 is 12 amino acids long. CDR3 coding DNA: TGTGCCAGCAGCCTGAGGGAGGCTGGCTACACCTTC. Protein product: CASSLREAGYTF.

The rearrangement links TRBV10-3 to TRBJ1-1; TRBD1 might be the D (6 bases). This CDR3 spans 14 amino acids. The germline V and J ends were trimmed by 0 bases and 4 bases, with 9 bases remaining between them. Looked up from germline, CDR1 is ENHRY and CDR2 is SYGVKD. The CDR3 here is CAISESTGRTEAFF. The CDR3 coding sequence is TGTGCCATCAGTGAGTCTACAGGGCGCACTGAAGCTTTCTTT.

The V gene is TRBV6-2 or TRBV6-3, the J gene TRBJ1-5; D not certain. The CDR3 totals 14 residues. V gave up 6 bases and J gave up 5 bases, with 14 bases separating them. Germline V gene lookup returns CDR1 MNHEY and CDR2 SVGEGT. CDR3 sequence reads: CASSIRQAHQPQHF. Here the CDR3 DNA reads TGTGCCAGCAGCATAAGGCAGGCACATCAGCCCCAGCATTTT.

The rearrangement links TRBV6-2 or TRBV6-3 to TRBJ1-2; a weak D match, TRBD1 (6 bases). This CDR3 is built from 16 residues. Germline V gene lookup returns CDR1 MNHEY and CDR2 SVGEGT. Trimming removed 7 bases at V and 4 bases at J, with 22 bases between. CDR3 in amino acids: CASTPGGGTTTYGYTF. DNA of the CDR3: TGTGCCAGCACCCCTGGGGGCGGCACTACTACCTATGGCTACACCTTC.

The chain has TRBV2 and TRBJ1-2; 7 bases are shared with TRBD1. The CDR3 totals 14 residues. Germline CDR1 SNHLY, CDR2 FYNNEI. J was trimmed by 3 bases and V by 2 bases; bases with no gene match: 3. The CDR3 DNA sequence: TGTGCCAGCAGTGAACCAGGGGGGCACTATGGCTACACCTTC. Its protein is CASSEPGGHYGYTF.

J is TRBJ2-6 and V is TRBV6-5; D unclear. The CDR3 length is 16 residues. Germline CDR1 reads MNHEY; CDR2 reads SVGAGI. Trimming took off 4 bases at V and 2 bases at J, with 12 bases between the two ends. The CDR3 region is CASSLKRGPGANVLTF. CDR3 sequence (DNA): TGTGCCAGCAGTTTGAAGCGCGGCCCTGGGGCCAACGTCCTGACTTTC.

The chain joins TRBV6-1 to TRBJ1-2; perhaps TRBD1 as D (5 bases). Germline V lookup: CDR1 MNHNS, CDR2 SASEGT. The V end lost 6 bases, the J end lost 3 bases, and 11 bases lay between the germline ends. This CDR3 has 13 amino acids. DNA for the CDR3: TGTGCCAGCAGCCGAACGGGGGACTATGGCTACACCTTC. Translation gives CASSRTGDYGYTF.

V usage is TRBV7-2 and J usage is TRBJ1-4; TRBD1 aligns across 8 bases. From germline, CDR1 is SGHTA and CDR2 FQGNSA. This CDR3 comprises 18 residues. With 2 bases clipped from V and 0 bases from J, the junction kept 8 bases outside the gene matches. The CDR3 sequence: CASSLNRGSFATNEKLFF. CDR3 DNA sequence: TGTGCCAGCAGCTTAAACAGGGGGAGCTTTGCAACTAATGAAAAACTGTTTTTT. Drawing the rest from reference TRBV7-2 and TRBJ1-4, the complete variable domain is GAGVSQSPSNKVTEKGKDVELRCDPISGHTALYWYRQSLGQGLEFLIYFQGNSAPDKSGLPSDRFSAERTGGSVSTLTIQRTQQEDSAVYLCASSLNRGSFATNEKLFFGSGTQLSVL.

The J gene is TRBJ2-3, the V gene TRBV19; D is perhaps TRBD2 (5 bases). Trimming pared 3 bases from V and 0 bases from J, leaving 13 bases between. The CDR3 runs to 16 residues. Germline assignment: CDR1 LNHDA and CDR2 SQIVND (reference sequence). The CDR3 loop is CASSIARGFSTDTQYF. The DNA for the CDR3 is TGTGCCAGTAGTATCGCTAGAGGGTTTAGCACAGATACGCAGTATTTT.

The chain carries TRBV29-1 and TRBJ1-4, with D unresolved. CDR1 is SQVTM and CDR2 is ANQGSEA in the germline V gene. This CDR3 has 12 amino acids. The V end lost 3 bases, the J end lost 8 bases, and 10 bases lay between the germline ends. Written as DNA, the CDR3 is TGCAGCGTTGAGGAGCGGAACGAAAAACTGTTTTTT. Translating gives CSVEERNEKLFF. Full variable domain (rest looked up from reference TRBV29-1 and TRBJ1-4): SAVISQKPSRDICQRGTSLTIQCQVDSQVTMMFWYRQQPGQSLTLIATANQGSEATYESGFVIDKFPISRPNLTFSTLTVSNMSPEDSSIYLCSVEERNEKLFFGSGTQLSVL.

The rearrangement links TRBV2 to TRBJ1-5; a weak D match, TRBD1 (5 bases). The V gene's germline CDR1 is SNHLY and CDR2 FYNNEI. V lost 3 bases, J lost 5 bases, and 11 bases lay in between. CDR3 length: 14 residues. The CDR3 protein is CASSDIGAHQPQHF. The CDR3 DNA sequence: TGTGCCAGCAGTGACATAGGGGCTCATCAGCCCCAGCATTTT.

The rearrangement links TRBV3-1 (or the pseudogene TRBV3-2) to TRBJ1-2, with 9 bases that match TRBD1. This CDR3 is built from 16 residues. Germline CDR1 and CDR2: LGHDT and YNNKEL (reference sequence). J was trimmed by 5 bases and V by 0 bases; bases with no gene match: 7. CDR3 nucleotide sequence: TGTGCCAGCAGCCAAGAGATGGGACAGGGCATTTATGGCTACACCTTC. The encoded protein is CASSQEMGQGIYGYTF.

The J gene is TRBJ2-5, the V gene TRBV2; TRBD1 aligns across 7 bases. The V segment lost 7 bases and the J segment 0 bases; nucleotides outside the gene matches: 5. The germline gives CDR1 SNHLY, CDR2 FYNNEI. This CDR3 region has 14 residues. CDR3: CASNRQGNQETQYF. The DNA of the CDR3 is TGTGCCAGCAATCGACAGGGTAACCAAGAGACCCAGTACTTC.

The chain has TRBV2 and TRBJ2-7; 8 nucleotides line up with TRBD1. Unmatched junction bases numbered 4, after V lost 6 bases and J lost 0 bases. Germline V gene lookup returns CDR1 SNHLY and CDR2 FYNNEI. This CDR3 is 14 amino acids long. The CDR3 bases are TGTGCCAGCAGGGACAGGGACATCTCCTACGAGCAGTACTTC. Residues: CASRDRDISYEQYF.

This CDR3 reads CASSLAGVGNEQFF. DNA of the CDR3: TGTGCCAGCAGTCTAGCGGGAGTTGGCAATGAGCAGTTCTTC. The rearrangement uses TRBV6-5 and TRBJ2-1, with 10 bases fitting TRBD2. Losses at the gene ends were 5 bases for V and 6 bases for J; bases not matched to a gene: 4. Germline V gene sequence: CDR1 MNHEY, CDR2 SVGAGI. The CDR3 spans 14 residues.

This rearrangement joins TRBV5-1 to TRBJ2-5; 9 bases map to TRBD1. The V gene's germline CDR1 is SGHRS and CDR2 YFSETQ. This CDR3 spans 16 amino acids. Losses at the gene ends were 0 bases for V and 5 bases for J; bases not matched to a gene: 8. CDR3 DNA: TGCGCCAGCAGCTTGGGGACAGGGGACTTCGATGAGACCCAGTACTTC. This codes for CASSLGTGDFDETQYF.

V gene TRBV2 combines with J gene TRBJ1-2; 9 bases line up with TRBD1. J gave up 2 bases and V 5 bases, and 6 bases lay outside the gene matches. The length of the CDR3 is 15 residues. CDR1 and CDR2 from the germline V gene are SNHLY and FYNNEI. CDR3 DNA: TGTGCCAGCAGTCTGCGACAGGGGGGGAACTATGGCTACACCTTC. Its translation: CASSLRQGGNYGYTF.

This clone was counted only a few times. V is TRBV24-1 and J is TRBJ1-1; D gene unclear. The germline V and J ends were trimmed by 4 bases and 1 base, with 6 bases remaining between them. Germline values: CDR1 KGHDR, CDR2 SFDVKD. The CDR3 has 13 amino acids. CDR3 coding DNA: TGTGCCACCAGTGAGGGCCCGAACACTGAAGCTTTCTTT. Residues: CATSEGPNTEAFF.